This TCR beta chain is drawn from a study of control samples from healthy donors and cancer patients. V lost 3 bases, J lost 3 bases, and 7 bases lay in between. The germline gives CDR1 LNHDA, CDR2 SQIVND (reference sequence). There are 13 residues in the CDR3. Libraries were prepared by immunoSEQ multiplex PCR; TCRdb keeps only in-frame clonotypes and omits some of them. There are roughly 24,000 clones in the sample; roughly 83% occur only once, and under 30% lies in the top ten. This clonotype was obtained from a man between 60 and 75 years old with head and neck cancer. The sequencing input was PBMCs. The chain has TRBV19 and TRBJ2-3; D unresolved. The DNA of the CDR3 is TGTGCCAGTAGTATGAGGCAGACAGATACGCAGTATTTT. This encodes CASSMRQTDTQYF.